This T cell receptor (beta chain) was observed in a study of OX40 agonist ivuxolimab in advanced cancers. Produced via immunoSEQ multiplex PCR; TCRdb's table is partial and in-frame only. The data contain under 85,000 clones, 88% of them singletons. This CDR3 is built from 16 residues. The germline V gene has CDR1 SNHLY and CDR2 FYNNEI. Unmatched junction bases numbered 9, after V lost 8 bases and J lost 5 bases. V usage is TRBV2 and J usage is TRBJ2-3, with 14 bases identical to TRBD2. The specimen comprised CD4+ or CD8+ T cells sorted from blood, sampled in a trial of the OX40 agonist ivuxolimab. The sequence came from an adult with an advanced solid tumor such as melanoma, head and neck, liver or kidney cancer. CDR3 protein: CASGEGLAGARDTQYF. The CDR3 region has the DNA TGTGCCAGCGGAGAGGGACTAGCGGGAGCTAGAGATACGCAGTATTTT.